This TCR beta chain came from a study of blood T cells in healthy people across ages. At the level of the study: Capture by template switching was about one barcoded beta molecule per two T cells.

The germline CDR1 and CDR2 sequences are MNHEY and SVGAGI. V lost 2 bases and J 7 bases, leaving 12 bases between the germline ends. The CDR3 sequence is 15 residues long. The second PCR ran roughly 7 to 12 cycles with a sample-barcoded 5' primer and J-beta primers. TCRdb reanalysed the 5' RACE reads using MiXCR and keeps one entry per CDR3 protein. The profile shows some 800,000 distinct CDR3 sequences, 40% to 50% of them singletons. As concerns this clonotype: Its antigen is currently unknown.

Total RNA extracted from each sample amounted to at least 5 micrograms. Study-wide results and caveats: CMV status of donors was not determined, possibly confounding expanded clonotype changes. Older age went with lower TCR beta diversity per million T cells, in a roughly linear way.

The J gene is TRBJ1-6, the V gene TRBV6-5; D is possibly TRBD1 (5 bases). This receptor was taken from a man between 60 and 70 years old in good health. The specimen was blood. The CDR3 loop is CASSYARGENSPLHF. The CDR3 DNA follows: TGTGCCAGCAGTTACGCGCGGGGGGAAAATTCACCCCTCCACTTT.